This section outlines one T cell receptor (beta chain) sequence together with its context. Here immunoSEQ multiplex PCR was the method, and the copy in TCRdb shows in-frame clones only, minus some. The sample yields under 200,000 clones, over 75% seen once. The study drew participants aged about 18 to 95 years from some 25 US areas. Either two negative PCRs, clearance, or symptom resolution qualified Cohort 3 donors as recovered. This sample stems from a study of blood T cell repertoires in COVID-19. The J segment lost 4 bases and the V segment lost 4 bases, leaving 11 bases of the junction unmatched. The CDR3 consists of 16 residues. The germline V gene has CDR1 MRHNA and CDR2 SNTAGT.

Sequenced material: PBMCs or T cells enriched from blood (not recorded which). This TCR derives from a woman under 30 who had recovered from COVID-19. The rearrangement joins TRBV6-4 to TRBJ2-7, with 9 bases fitting TRBD2. CDR3 sequence reads: CASSGEKREVPYEQYF. As DNA, the CDR3 is TGTGCCAGCAGTGGGGAAAAGCGGGAGGTCCCTTACGAGCAGTACTTC.